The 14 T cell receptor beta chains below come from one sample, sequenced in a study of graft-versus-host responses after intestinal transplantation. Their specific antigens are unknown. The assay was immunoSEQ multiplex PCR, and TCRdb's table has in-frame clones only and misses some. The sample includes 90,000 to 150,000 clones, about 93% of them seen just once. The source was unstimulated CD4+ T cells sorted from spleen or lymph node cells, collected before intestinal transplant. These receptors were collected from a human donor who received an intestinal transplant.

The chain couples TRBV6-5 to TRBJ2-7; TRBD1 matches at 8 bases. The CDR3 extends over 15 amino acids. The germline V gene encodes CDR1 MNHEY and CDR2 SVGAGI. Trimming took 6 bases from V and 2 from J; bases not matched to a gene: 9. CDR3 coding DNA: TGTGCCAGCAGCCAACCTCGGACAGGGCCCTACGAGCAGTACTTC. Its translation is CASSQPRTGPYEQYF.

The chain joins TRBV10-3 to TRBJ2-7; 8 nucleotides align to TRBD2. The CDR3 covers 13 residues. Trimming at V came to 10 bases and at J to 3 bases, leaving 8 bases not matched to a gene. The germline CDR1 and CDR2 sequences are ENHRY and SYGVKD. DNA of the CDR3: TGTGCCACCTCGGGAGGGGGGGACTACGAGCAGTACTTC. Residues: CATSGGGDYEQYF.

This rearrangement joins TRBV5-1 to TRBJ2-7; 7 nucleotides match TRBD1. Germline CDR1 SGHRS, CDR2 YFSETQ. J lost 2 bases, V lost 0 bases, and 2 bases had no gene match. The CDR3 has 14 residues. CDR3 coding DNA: TGCGCCAGCAGCTTGGCCGGGACAGCCTACGAGCAGTACTTC. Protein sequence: CASSLAGTAYEQYF.

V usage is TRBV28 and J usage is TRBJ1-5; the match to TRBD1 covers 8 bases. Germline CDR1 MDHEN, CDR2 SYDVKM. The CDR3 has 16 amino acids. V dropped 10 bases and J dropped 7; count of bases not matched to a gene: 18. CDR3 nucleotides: TGTGCCACCAAAACCCCCCGACAGGGGATGAGGCAGCCCCAGCATTTT. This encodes CATKTPRQGMRQPQHF.

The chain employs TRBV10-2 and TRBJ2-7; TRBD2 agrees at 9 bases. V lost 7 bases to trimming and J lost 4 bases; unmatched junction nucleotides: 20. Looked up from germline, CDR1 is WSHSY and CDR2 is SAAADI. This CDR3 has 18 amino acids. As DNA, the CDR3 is TGCGCCAGCAAGGGGGGTCTAAATACGGGACTAGCATTGTACGAGCAGTACTTC. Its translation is CASKGGLNTGLALYEQYF.

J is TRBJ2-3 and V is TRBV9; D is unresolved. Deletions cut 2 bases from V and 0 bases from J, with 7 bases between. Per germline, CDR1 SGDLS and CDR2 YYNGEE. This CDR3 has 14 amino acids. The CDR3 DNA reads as TGTGCCAGCAGCGTGGGCGCTAGCACAGATACGCAGTATTTT. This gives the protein CASSVGASTDTQYF.

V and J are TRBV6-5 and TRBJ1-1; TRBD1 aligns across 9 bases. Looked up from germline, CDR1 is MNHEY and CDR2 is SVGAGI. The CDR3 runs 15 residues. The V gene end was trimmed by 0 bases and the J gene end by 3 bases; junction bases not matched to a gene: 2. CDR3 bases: TGTGCCAGCAGTTACTCAAGGACAGGGGACACTGAAGCTTTCTTT. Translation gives CASSYSRTGDTEAFF.

Here the CDR3 reads CASSQGWSGELFF. The CDR3 DNA reads as TGTGCCAGCAGCCAAGGTTGGAGTGGGGAGCTGTTTTTT. The V call is TRBV14, the J call TRBJ2-2; D not certain. V shed 1 base and J shed 8 bases, with 8 bases lying between them. The CDR3 is 13 amino acids. Looked up from germline, CDR1 is SGHDN and CDR2 is FVKESK.

The CDR3 is CASSALTGGEAFF. CDR3 nucleotide sequence: TGTGCCAGCAGCGCGCTGACAGGGGGTGAAGCTTTCTTT. The chain is built from TRBV7-2 and TRBJ1-1; 9 bases agree with TRBD1. The CDR3 covers 13 residues. V shed 5 bases and J 7 bases; nucleotides not matched to a gene: 5. CDR1 is SGHTA and CDR2 is FQGNSA in the germline V gene.

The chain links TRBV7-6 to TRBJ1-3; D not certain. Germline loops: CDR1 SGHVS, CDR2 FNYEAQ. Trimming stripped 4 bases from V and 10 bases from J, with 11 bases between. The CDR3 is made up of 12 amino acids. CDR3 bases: TGTGCCAGCAGCTCCCCTACGGAGACCATATATTTT. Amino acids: CASSSPTETIYF.

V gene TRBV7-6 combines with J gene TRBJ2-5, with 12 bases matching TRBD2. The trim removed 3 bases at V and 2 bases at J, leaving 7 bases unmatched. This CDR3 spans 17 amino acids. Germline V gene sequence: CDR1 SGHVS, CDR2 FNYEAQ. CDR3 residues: CASSLMPGTSGQETQYF. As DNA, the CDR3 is TGTGCCAGCAGCTTGATGCCCGGGACTAGCGGGCAAGAGACCCAGTACTTC.

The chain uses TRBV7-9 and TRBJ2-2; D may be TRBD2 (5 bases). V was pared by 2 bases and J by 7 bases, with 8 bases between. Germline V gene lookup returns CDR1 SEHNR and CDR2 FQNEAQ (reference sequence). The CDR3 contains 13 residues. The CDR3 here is CASSLLAGGELFF. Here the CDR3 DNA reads TGTGCCAGCAGCTTATTGGCGGGCGGGGAGCTGTTTTTT.

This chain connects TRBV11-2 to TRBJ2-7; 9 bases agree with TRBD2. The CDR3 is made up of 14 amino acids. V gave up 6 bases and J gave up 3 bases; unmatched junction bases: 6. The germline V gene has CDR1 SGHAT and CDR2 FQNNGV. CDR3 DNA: TGTGCCAGCAGTCTCGATAGCGGGAGCTACGAGCAGTACTTC. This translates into CASSLDSGSYEQYF.

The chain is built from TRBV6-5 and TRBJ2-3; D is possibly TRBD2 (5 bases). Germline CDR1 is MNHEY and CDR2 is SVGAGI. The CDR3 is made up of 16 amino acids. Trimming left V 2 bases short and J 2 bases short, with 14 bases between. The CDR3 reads CASSYAPGLVTDTQYF. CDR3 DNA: TGTGCCAGCAGTTACGCGCCAGGACTCGTCACAGATACGCAGTATTTT.